This is a list of T cell receptor beta chains from one sample in a study of blood T cell repertoires in COVID-19. TCRdb keeps only in-frame clones here, not all; method: immunoSEQ multiplex PCR. The data show some 390,000 clones, around 84% seen once. Sequencing was performed on peripheral blood. The receptors stem from a human donor in a cohort sampled during active COVID-19. Both conserved end residues are part of each CDR3. A D gene is named only where the DNA matches it firmly. Rows give clone size only sometimes, using once, few, many, or a class for an expanded clone.

d_call: TRBD2; v_call: TRBV2; j_call: TRBJ2-2; clone_size: few; cdr3_nt: TGTGCCAGCAGTTTAGGGACTAGTGCGACCGGGGAGCTGTTTTTT; cdr3_aa: CASSLGTSATGELFF
d_call: TRBD1; v_call: TRBV18; j_call: TRBJ2-5; clone_size: -; cdr3_nt: TGTGCCAGCTCCCCCACGACAGGGCCCAGGACCCAGTACTTC; cdr3_aa: CASSPTTGPRTQYF
d_call: TRBD1; v_call: TRBV28; j_call: TRBJ1-5; clone_size: -; cdr3_nt: TGTGCCAGCAGTTCACCGACAGGGGGCCCGGGGCGAAGTCAGCCCCAGCATTTT; cdr3_aa: CASSSPTGGPGRSQPQHF
d_call: -; v_call: TRBV2; j_call: TRBJ2-5; clone_size: -; cdr3_nt: TGTGCCAGCTCCCCCGTGGGGGGAGAGGAGACCCAGTACTTC; cdr3_aa: CASSPVGGEETQYF
d_call: TRBD2; v_call: TRBV27; j_call: TRBJ2-7; clone_size: -; cdr3_nt: TGTGCCAGCAGTTCCCAACTAGCGGGAGGTTACGAGCAGTACTTC; cdr3_aa: CASSSQLAGGYEQYF
d_call: -; v_call: TRBV7-9; j_call: TRBJ2-3; clone_size: -; cdr3_nt: TGTGCCAGCAGCTTAGTCCAAGCCGATACGCAGTATTTT; cdr3_aa: CASSLVQADTQYF
d_call: TRBD2; v_call: TRBV5-1; j_call: TRBJ2-3; clone_size: -; cdr3_nt: TGCGCCAGCAGCTTGCGGACTAGCGGGGGCTCAGATACGCAGTATTTT; cdr3_aa: CASSLRTSGGSDTQYF
d_call: -; v_call: TRBV9; j_call: TRBJ1-2; clone_size: -; cdr3_nt: TGTGCCAGCAGCGTACAGGGTACCTATGGCTACACCTTC; cdr3_aa: CASSVQGTYGYTF
d_call: TRBD1; v_call: TRBV5-1; j_call: TRBJ1-1; clone_size: -; cdr3_nt: TGCGCCAGCAGCTTGGAGGGGGCGCAAGACACTGAAGCTTTCTTT; cdr3_aa: CASSLEGAQDTEAFF
d_call: -; v_call: TRBV7-9; j_call: TRBJ1-1; clone_size: -; cdr3_nt: TGTGCCAGCAGCTTTTTTTCCATGAACACTGAAGCTTTCTTT; cdr3_aa: CASSFFSMNTEAFF
d_call: TRBD2; v_call: TRBV19; j_call: TRBJ2-1; clone_size: -; cdr3_nt: TGTGCCAGTAGTTCGACTAGCGGGAGAGGTGGCTCCTACAATGAGCAGTTCTTC; cdr3_aa: CASSSTSGRGGSYNEQFF
d_call: -; v_call: TRBV30; j_call: TRBJ1-1; clone_size: -; cdr3_nt: TGTGCCTGGAGTGTACGCAGGGGCTTAGGCGCTGAAGCTTTCTTT; cdr3_aa: CAWSVRRGLGAEAFF
d_call: TRBD2; v_call: TRBV10-2; j_call: TRBJ2-1; clone_size: once; cdr3_nt: TGCGCCAGCAGCGCTGCACTAGCGGGAGGGAACAATGAGCAGTTCTTC; cdr3_aa: CASSAALAGGNNEQFF
d_call: -; v_call: TRBV6-6; j_call: TRBJ1-1; clone_size: -; cdr3_nt: TGTGCCGCCACTCATCAGGATTACTCTGAAGCTTTCTTT; cdr3_aa: CAATHQDYSEAFF
d_call: TRBD1; v_call: TRBV4-2; j_call: TRBJ2-2; clone_size: -; cdr3_nt: TGTGCCAGCAGCCAAGATATTTCAGGGGGTAGTGGCTTGGGCACCGGGGAGCTGTTTTTT; cdr3_aa: CASSQDISGGSGLGTGELFF
d_call: -; v_call: TRBV28; j_call: TRBJ2-7; clone_size: -; cdr3_nt: TGTGCCAGCAGCTTAATAGCGAGCTCCTACGAGCAGTACTTC; cdr3_aa: CASSLIASSYEQYF
d_call: -; v_call: TRBV6-4; j_call: TRBJ2-6; clone_size: -; cdr3_nt: TGTGCCAGCAGTCTTTCCTCTGGGGCCAACGTCCTGACTTTC; cdr3_aa: CASSLSSGANVLTF
d_call: TRBD1; v_call: TRBV29-1; j_call: TRBJ1-2; clone_size: -; cdr3_nt: TGCAGCGTGGGGACAGATTCCTATGGCTACACCTTC; cdr3_aa: CSVGTDSYGYTF
d_call: TRBD1; v_call: TRBV4-1; j_call: TRBJ2-5; clone_size: few; cdr3_nt: TGCGCCAGCAGCCAAGATAGCGACAGGGGACAAGAGACCCAGTACTTC; cdr3_aa: CASSQDSDRGQETQYF
d_call: TRBD2; v_call: TRBV5-1; j_call: TRBJ2-5; clone_size: -; cdr3_nt: TGCGCCAGCAGCTTGACGTCTCTAGCGGGAATGGCAGGGGGTTACCAAGAGACCCAGTACTTC; cdr3_aa: CASSLTSLAGMAGGYQETQYF
d_call: -; v_call: TRBV13; j_call: TRBJ2-1; clone_size: -; cdr3_nt: TGTGCCAGCAGCTTTCCAGGGCTCTACAATGAGCAGTTCTTC; cdr3_aa: CASSFPGLYNEQFF
d_call: -; v_call: TRBV5-8; j_call: TRBJ2-1; clone_size: -; cdr3_nt: TGTGCCAGCAGCCTCATTCGACTCATGAGCTCCTACAATGAGCAGTTCTTC; cdr3_aa: CASSLIRLMSSYNEQFF
d_call: -; v_call: TRBV29-1; j_call: TRBJ1-4; clone_size: -; cdr3_nt: TGCAGCGTTGAGCCCTACGGGGGGCAGGGGGAAAAACTGTTTTTT; cdr3_aa: CSVEPYGGQGEKLFF
d_call: TRBD1; v_call: TRBV6-5; j_call: TRBJ1-4; clone_size: -; cdr3_nt: TGTGCCAGCAGTCTTGGACAGGGAGAAAAACTGTTTTTT; cdr3_aa: CASSLGQGEKLFF
d_call: -; v_call: TRBV7-8; j_call: TRBJ1-1; clone_size: -; cdr3_nt: TGTGCCAGCAGCCTCTCGGGGGGCTCTGAAGCTTTCTTT; cdr3_aa: CASSLSGGSEAFF
d_call: TRBD1; v_call: TRBV7-9; j_call: TRBJ1-1; clone_size: -; cdr3_nt: TGTGCCAGCAGCTTTGGGGACAGCTTAGGAGCTTTCTTT; cdr3_aa: CASSFGDSLGAFF
d_call: TRBD1; v_call: TRBV5-4; j_call: TRBJ2-7; clone_size: once; cdr3_nt: TGTGCCAGCAGCCTTCAGGGGGTGAAAGACGAGCAGTACTTC; cdr3_aa: CASSLQGVKDEQYF
d_call: -; v_call: TRBV5-6; j_call: TRBJ1-2; clone_size: -; cdr3_nt: TGTGCCAGCAGCTTCCGTCCGACTAATTATGGCTACACCTTC; cdr3_aa: CASSFRPTNYGYTF
d_call: TRBD1; v_call: TRBV7-8; j_call: TRBJ2-7; clone_size: -; cdr3_nt: TGTGCCAGCAGCTTAAGACAGGGTCCCTACGAGCAGTACTTC; cdr3_aa: CASSLRQGPYEQYF
d_call: -; v_call: TRBV12-3/TRBV12-4; j_call: TRBJ1-1; clone_size: few; cdr3_nt: TGTGCCAGCTCCCGGGTGAGAAACACTGAAGCTTTCTTT; cdr3_aa: CASSRVRNTEAFF
d_call: TRBD2; v_call: TRBV29-1; j_call: TRBJ2-5; clone_size: -; cdr3_nt: TGCAGCGTTGATTTTTGGGAGGGCGAGGAGACCCAGTACTTC; cdr3_aa: CSVDFWEGEETQYF
d_call: -; v_call: TRBV9; j_call: TRBJ2-2; clone_size: -; cdr3_nt: TGTGCCAGCAGCGGGAGGCGCGCGAGCACCGGGGAGCTGTTTTTT; cdr3_aa: CASSGRRASTGELFF
d_call: TRBD1; v_call: TRBV10-3; j_call: TRBJ1-2; clone_size: once; cdr3_nt: TGTGCCATCAGGCCGACAGGGTATGACTATGGCTACACCTTC; cdr3_aa: CAIRPTGYDYGYTF
d_call: TRBD2; v_call: TRBV7-9; j_call: TRBJ2-3; clone_size: -; cdr3_nt: TGTGCCAGCAGCCCAGCGGGAGTACGCACAGATACGCAGTATTTT; cdr3_aa: CASSPAGVRTDTQYF
d_call: -; v_call: TRBV24-1; j_call: TRBJ2-5; clone_size: -; cdr3_nt: TGTGCCACCAGTGATGCGGGACGGTCCCAAGAGACCCAGTACTTC; cdr3_aa: CATSDAGRSQETQYF
d_call: TRBD2; v_call: TRBV5-1; j_call: TRBJ2-1; clone_size: -; cdr3_nt: TGCGCCAGCAGCCGGGGACTAGCGGGGTACAATGAGCAGTTCTTC; cdr3_aa: CASSRGLAGYNEQFF
d_call: TRBD2; v_call: TRBV6-6; j_call: TRBJ2-1; clone_size: -; cdr3_nt: TGTGCCAGCAGTTCGGGACTAGTAGGCCATGAGCAGTTCTTC; cdr3_aa: CASSSGLVGHEQFF
d_call: TRBD1; v_call: TRBV19; j_call: TRBJ2-7; clone_size: -; cdr3_nt: TGTGCCAGTAGTTCGACCTCCACGGGGGACAGGGGGTTATACGAGCAGTACTTC; cdr3_aa: CASSSTSTGDRGLYEQYF
d_call: TRBD1; v_call: TRBV5-5; j_call: TRBJ2-7; clone_size: -; cdr3_nt: TGTGCCAGCAGCTCCTTTCGACAGGGGTTACGGAACGAGCAGTACTTC; cdr3_aa: CASSSFRQGLRNEQYF